This is a list of T cell receptor beta chains from one sample in a study of CD8 T cells in Susac syndrome. MiXCR, run by TCRdb on the immunoSEQ multiplex PCR reads, gives a single entry per CDR3 protein. In the table there are some 170,000 distinct CDR3 sequences, approximately 94% of which are singletons. Sequenced sample: CD4+ T cells from PBMCs. Source of these receptors: a human donor in good health. Each CDR3 is given with its conserved first and last residue. Fields, in order: CDR3 protein, CDR3 DNA, J gene, V gene, clone size, D gene. The D gene is left open where the match is weak. Where a row states a size, it is once, few, many or the class of an expanded clone; other rows omit it.

CASSQDMVAPSYEQYF TGCGCCAGCAGCCAAGATATGGTAGCACCATCCTACGAGCAGTACTTC TRBJ2-7 TRBV4-3 once NA
CSVCKGVDYEQYF TGCAGCGTATGTAAAGGGGTAGACTACGAGCAGTACTTC TRBJ2-7 TRBV29-1 NA NA
CASSLWVRSNYEQYF TGTGCCAGCAGTTTATGGGTCAGATCAAACTACGAGCAGTACTTC TRBJ2-7 TRBV28 NA NA
CSARRGSPGELFF TGCAGTGCTAGACGGGGTTCTCCCGGGGAGCTGTTTTTT TRBJ2-2 TRBV20-1 NA NA
CASSQDLAGGNEQYF TGTGCCAGCAGCCAAGACCTAGCGGGAGGGAATGAGCAGTACTTC TRBJ2-7 TRBV3-1 NA TRBD2
CSANRGRAGELFF TGCAGCGCCAACAGAGGCCGCGCCGGGGAGCTGTTTTTT TRBJ2-2 TRBV29-1 NA NA
CSVEPFGIYNEQFF TGCAGCGTTGAACCCTTCGGGATCTACAATGAGCAGTTCTTC TRBJ2-1 TRBV29-1 NA NA
CASTWDGGHTYEQYF TGTGCCAGCACTTGGGATGGGGGGCATACCTACGAGCAGTACTTC TRBJ2-7 TRBV6-6 NA NA
CASSTGETQYF TGTGCCAGCAGTACTGGGGAGACCCAGTACTTC TRBJ2-5 TRBV2 NA NA
CASSPVGGPWSYNEQFF TGTGCCAGCTCACCAGTGGGGGGCCCTTGGTCCTACAATGAGCAGTTCTTC TRBJ2-1 TRBV18 NA NA
CTSSFGGGPWPQHF TGTACCAGCAGCTTTGGAGGGGGCCCATGGCCCCAGCATTTT TRBJ1-5 TRBV13 NA TRBD1
CASSPLRNTEAFF TGTGCTAGCAGCCCCTTACGGAACACTGAAGCTTTCTTT TRBJ1-1 TRBV7-7 NA NA
CASSLYPPLGRQPQHF TGTGCCAGCAGTTTATACCCCCCTCTGGGGCGTCAGCCCCAGCATTTT TRBJ1-5 TRBV27 once NA
CSASATGSLYEQYF TGCAGTGCTAGCGCAACGGGGTCTCTCTACGAGCAGTACTTC TRBJ2-7 TRBV20-1 NA NA
CASSATRSGANVLTF TGTGCCAGCAGCGCGACTCGCTCTGGGGCCAACGTCCTGACTTTC TRBJ2-6 TRBV5-6 NA NA
CASSLGSGWSPSGEQYF TGTGCCAGCAGCTTAGGCAGTGGATGGAGCCCGTCGGGAGAGCAGTACTTC TRBJ2-7 TRBV13 NA NA
CASSSGTAVGQPQHF TGTGCCAGCAGTTCCGGGACAGCCGTCGGTCAGCCCCAGCATTTT TRBJ1-5 TRBV6-2/TRBV6-3 NA TRBD1
CSVGLAGGPGEQYF TGCAGCGTTGGACTAGCGGGAGGGCCGGGTGAGCAGTACTTC TRBJ2-7 TRBV29-1 NA TRBD2
CSADRGFYNEQFF TGCAGTGCAGACCGGGGCTTCTACAATGAGCAGTTCTTC TRBJ2-1 TRBV20-1 NA NA
CASSQDLTSYTDTQYF TGCGCCAGCAGCCAAGATTTGACTAGCTACACAGATACGCAGTATTTT TRBJ2-3 TRBV4-3 NA TRBD2
CSARAGNGQPQHF TGCAGTGCTAGAGCAGGGAATGGGCAGCCCCAGCATTTT TRBJ1-5 TRBV20-1 once NA
CASSSSISSYNEQFF TGTGCCAGCAGCTCTAGTATCAGTTCCTACAATGAGCAGTTCTTC TRBJ2-1 TRBV7-9 NA NA
CASSRDVSSYEQYF TGCGCCAGCAGCCGCGACGTGAGCTCCTACGAGCAGTACTTC TRBJ2-7 TRBV4-3 NA NA
CASSLSARGLGQPQHF TGTGCCAGCAGTTTATCAGCCAGGGGGCTGGGTCAGCCCCAGCATTTT TRBJ1-5 TRBV27 NA TRBD1
CSALGTGGNQPQHF TGCAGTGCCCTTGGGACAGGGGGCAATCAGCCCCAGCATTTT TRBJ1-5 TRBV20-1 NA TRBD1
CAWSELSYNEQFF TGTGCCTGGAGTGAACTAAGCTACAATGAGCAGTTCTTC TRBJ2-1 TRBV30 NA NA
CASSPDWGQDIQYF TGCGCCAGCAGCCCCGATTGGGGTCAGGACATTCAGTACTTC TRBJ2-4 TRBV5-1 NA NA
CSVDRYNEQFF TGCAGCGTCGACCGCTACAATGAGCAGTTCTTC TRBJ2-1 TRBV29-1 NA NA
CASSYVQKGREQFF TGTGCCAGCAGTTACGTGCAAAAAGGCCGTGAGCAGTTCTTC TRBJ2-1 TRBV6-2/TRBV6-3 NA NA
CSGGGLSYNEQFF TGCAGCGGTGGGGGGTTGTCCTACAATGAGCAGTTCTTC TRBJ2-1 TRBV29-1 NA NA
CSVGRLAGYNEQFF TGCAGCGTTGGTCGGCTAGCGGGCTACAATGAGCAGTTCTTC TRBJ2-1 TRBV29-1 NA TRBD2
CASRASGNQETQYF TGTGCCAGCAGAGCTAGCGGAAATCAAGAGACCCAGTACTTC TRBJ2-5 TRBV25-1 NA TRBD2
CSARNRELGNQPQHF TGCAGTGCTAGGAACAGGGAGTTAGGCAATCAGCCCCAGCATTTT TRBJ1-5 TRBV20-1 NA NA
CASSSHFGELFF TGTGCCAGCAGTTCTCACTTCGGGGAGCTGTTTTTT TRBJ2-2 TRBV27 NA NA
CSPDTGGPGYTF TGCAGTCCTGATACAGGGGGCCCTGGCTACACCTTC TRBJ1-2 TRBV20-1 NA TRBD1
CASSGAGPPYEQYF TGTGCCAGCAGTGGGGCAGGTCCTCCCTACGAGCAGTACTTC TRBJ2-7 TRBV28 NA NA
CASSQGQPKYEQYF TGTGCCAGCAGTCAAGGACAGCCAAAGTACGAGCAGTACTTC TRBJ2-7 TRBV6-6 NA NA
CAWSVQGFEQFF TGTGCCTGGAGTGTACAAGGGTTTGAGCAGTTCTTC TRBJ2-1 TRBV30 NA NA
CASSPGTVYGYTF TGTGCCAGCAGCCCCGGGACAGTCTATGGCTACACCTTC TRBJ1-2 TRBV9 NA TRBD1
CASSPYGPRGLDTQYF TGTGCCAGCAGCCCTTACGGACCCAGGGGCCTAGATACGCAGTATTTT TRBJ2-3 TRBV7-9 NA NA
CSVLGTSRRGNQPQHF TGCAGCGTCCTAGGAACGTCCCGTCGGGGCAATCAGCCCCAGCATTTT TRBJ1-5 TRBV20-1 NA NA
CASSVAPPGNTIYF TGTGCCAGCAGCGTAGCGCCCCCTGGAAACACCATATATTTT TRBJ1-3 TRBV9 once NA
CASSRMPVDTQYF TGTGCCAGCAGCCGCATGCCGGTCGATACGCAGTATTTT TRBJ2-3 TRBV7-2 NA NA
CASSEENSDQPQHF TGTGCCAGCAGTGAAGAAAATTCGGATCAGCCCCAGCATTTT TRBJ1-5 TRBV2 NA NA
CSALPVGGPINEQFF TGCAGTGCTTTACCGGTTGGAGGGCCTATCAATGAGCAGTTCTTC TRBJ2-1 TRBV20-1 NA NA